Detailed here is one TCR beta chain. This entry is derived from a study of T cell changes during pregnancy in multiple sclerosis. This CDR3 has 14 residues. Per the germline V gene, CDR1 is SGHDT and CDR2 is YYEEEE. Trimming shortened V by 2 bases and J by 5 bases, and 13 bases separated the two germline ends. Clones were sequenced by immunoSEQ multiplex PCR, and TCRdb holds only the in-frame ones, with some missing. Here the sample spans 20,000 to 25,000 clones, 85% to 90% being singletons. The material sequenced was CD8+ T cells from peripheral blood mononuclear cells, taken before pregnancy. The J gene is TRBJ1-1, the V gene TRBV5-6; a weak D match, TRBD1 (6 bases). The clonotype comes from a female donor with multiple sclerosis, enrolled in a pregnancy study. CDR3 sequence: CASSFGGQGTEAFF. The CDR3 bases are TGTGCCAGCAGCTTCGGGGGGCAAGGGACTGAAGCTTTCTTT.